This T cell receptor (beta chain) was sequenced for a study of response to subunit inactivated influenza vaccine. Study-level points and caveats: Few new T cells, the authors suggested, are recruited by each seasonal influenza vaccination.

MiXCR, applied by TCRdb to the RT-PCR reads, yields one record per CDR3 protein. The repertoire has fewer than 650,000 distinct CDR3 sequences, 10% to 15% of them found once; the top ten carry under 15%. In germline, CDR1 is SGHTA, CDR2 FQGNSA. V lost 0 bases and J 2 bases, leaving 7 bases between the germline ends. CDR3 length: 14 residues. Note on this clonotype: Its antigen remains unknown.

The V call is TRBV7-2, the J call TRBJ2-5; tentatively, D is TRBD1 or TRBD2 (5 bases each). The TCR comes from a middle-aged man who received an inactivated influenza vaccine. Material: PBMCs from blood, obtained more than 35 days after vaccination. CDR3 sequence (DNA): TGTGCCAGCAGCTTAGCCAGGGAGCAAGAGACCCAGTACTTC. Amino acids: CASSLAREQETQYF.